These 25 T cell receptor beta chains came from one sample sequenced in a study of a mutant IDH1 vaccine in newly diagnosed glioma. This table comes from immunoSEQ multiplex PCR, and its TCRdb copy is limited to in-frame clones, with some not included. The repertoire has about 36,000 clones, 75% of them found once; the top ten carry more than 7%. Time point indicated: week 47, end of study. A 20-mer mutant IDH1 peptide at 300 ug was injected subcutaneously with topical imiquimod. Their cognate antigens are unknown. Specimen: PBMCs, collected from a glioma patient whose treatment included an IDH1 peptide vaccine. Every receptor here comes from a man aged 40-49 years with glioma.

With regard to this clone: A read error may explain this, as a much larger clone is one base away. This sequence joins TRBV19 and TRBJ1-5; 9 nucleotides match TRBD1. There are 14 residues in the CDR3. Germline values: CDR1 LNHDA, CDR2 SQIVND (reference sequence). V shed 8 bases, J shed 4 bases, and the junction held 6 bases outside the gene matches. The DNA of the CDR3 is TGTGCCAGTTTAATCGGGACAGGGAATCAGCCCCAGCATTTT. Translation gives CASLIGTGNQPQHF.

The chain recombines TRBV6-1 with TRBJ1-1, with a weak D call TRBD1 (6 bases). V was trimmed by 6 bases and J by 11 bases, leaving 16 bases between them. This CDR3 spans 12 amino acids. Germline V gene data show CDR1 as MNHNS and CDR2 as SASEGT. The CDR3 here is CASSKEGVVAFF. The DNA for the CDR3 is TGTGCCAGCAGCAAAGAGGGGGTGGTGGCTTTCTTT.

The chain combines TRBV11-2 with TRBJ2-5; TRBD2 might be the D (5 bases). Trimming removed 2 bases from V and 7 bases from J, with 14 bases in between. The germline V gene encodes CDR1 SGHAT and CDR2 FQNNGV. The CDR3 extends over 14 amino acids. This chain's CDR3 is CASSLKPSSPTQYF. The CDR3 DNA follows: TGTGCCAGCAGCTTAAAGCCTAGCTCCCCGACCCAGTACTTC.

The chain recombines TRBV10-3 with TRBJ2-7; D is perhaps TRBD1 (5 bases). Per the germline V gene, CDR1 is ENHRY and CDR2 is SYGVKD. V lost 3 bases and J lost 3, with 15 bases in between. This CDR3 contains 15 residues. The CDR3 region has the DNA TGTGCCATCAGTGACCCTCAAGTGGGGCACTACGAGCAGTACTTC. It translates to CAISDPQVGHYEQYF.

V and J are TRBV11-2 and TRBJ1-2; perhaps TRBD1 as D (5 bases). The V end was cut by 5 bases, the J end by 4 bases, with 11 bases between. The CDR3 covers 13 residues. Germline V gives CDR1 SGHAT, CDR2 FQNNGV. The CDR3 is CASSQGRIYGYTF. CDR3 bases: TGTGCCAGCAGCCAGGGACGGATCTATGGCTACACCTTC. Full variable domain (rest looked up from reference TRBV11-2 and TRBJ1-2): EAGVAQSPRYKIIEKRQSVAFWCNPISGHATLYWYQQILGQGPKLLIQFQNNGVVDDSQLPKDRFSAERLKGVDSTLKIQPAKLEDSAVYLCASSQGRIYGYTFGSGTRLTVV.

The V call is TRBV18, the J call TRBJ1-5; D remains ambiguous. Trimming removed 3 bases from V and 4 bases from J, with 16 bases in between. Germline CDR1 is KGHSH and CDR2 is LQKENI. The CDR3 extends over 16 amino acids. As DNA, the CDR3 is TGTGCCAGCTCACCGGCGGGCCCTGGCAGTAATCAGCCCCAGCATTTT. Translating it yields CASSPAGPGSNQPQHF.

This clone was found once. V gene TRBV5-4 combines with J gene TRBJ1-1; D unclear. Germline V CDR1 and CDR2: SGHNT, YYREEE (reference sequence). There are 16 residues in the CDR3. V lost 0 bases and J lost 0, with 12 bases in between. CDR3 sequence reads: CASSLVLTQMNTEAFF. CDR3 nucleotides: TGTGCCAGCAGCTTGGTCTTGACACAAATGAACACTGAAGCTTTCTTT.

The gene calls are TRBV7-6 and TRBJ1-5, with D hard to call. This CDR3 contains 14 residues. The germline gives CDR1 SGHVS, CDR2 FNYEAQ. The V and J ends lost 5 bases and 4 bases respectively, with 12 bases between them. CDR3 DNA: TGTGCCAGCAGCACCCACGTTAGGAATCAGCCCCAGCATTTT. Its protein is CASSTHVRNQPQHF. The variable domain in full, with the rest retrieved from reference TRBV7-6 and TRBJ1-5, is GAGVSQSPRYKVTKRGQDVALRCDPISGHVSLYWYRQALGQGPEFLTYFNYEAQQDKSGLPNDRFSAERPEGSISTLTIQRTEQRDSAMYRCASSTHVRNQPQHFGDGTRLSIL.

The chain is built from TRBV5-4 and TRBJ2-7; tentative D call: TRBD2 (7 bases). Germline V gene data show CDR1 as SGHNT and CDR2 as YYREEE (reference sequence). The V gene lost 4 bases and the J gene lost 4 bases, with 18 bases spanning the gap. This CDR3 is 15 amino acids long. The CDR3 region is CASSGGAGGSYEQYF. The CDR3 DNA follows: TGTGCCAGCAGCGGGGGGGCTGGCGGGAGTTACGAGCAGTACTTC.

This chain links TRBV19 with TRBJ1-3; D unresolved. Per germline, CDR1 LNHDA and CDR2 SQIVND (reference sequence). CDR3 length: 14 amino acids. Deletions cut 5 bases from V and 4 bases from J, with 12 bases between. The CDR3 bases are TGTGCCAGTAGTCCCCCTGGGAGCGGAAACACCATATATTTT. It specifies CASSPPGSGNTIYF.

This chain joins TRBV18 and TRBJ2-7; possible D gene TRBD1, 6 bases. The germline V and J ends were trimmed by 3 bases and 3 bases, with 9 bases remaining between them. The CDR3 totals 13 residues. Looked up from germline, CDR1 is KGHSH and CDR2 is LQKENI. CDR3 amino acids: CASSPNRDYEQYV. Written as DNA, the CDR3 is TGTGCCAGCTCACCGAACAGGGACTACGAGCAGTACGTC.

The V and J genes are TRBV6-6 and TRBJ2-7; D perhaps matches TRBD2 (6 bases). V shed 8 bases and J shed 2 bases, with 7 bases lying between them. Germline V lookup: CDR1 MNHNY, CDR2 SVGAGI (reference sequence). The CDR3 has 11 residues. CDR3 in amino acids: CASGGPYEQYF. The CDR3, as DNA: TGTGCCAGCGGAGGGCCCTACGAGCAGTACTTC.

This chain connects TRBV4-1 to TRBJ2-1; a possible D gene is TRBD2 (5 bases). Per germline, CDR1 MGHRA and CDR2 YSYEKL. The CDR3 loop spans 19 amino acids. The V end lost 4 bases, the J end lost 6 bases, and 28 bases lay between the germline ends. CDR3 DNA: TGCGCCAGCAGCCTAGAAGAGGGCACGAAAGTCTTTCCGCCCAATGAGCAGTTCTTC. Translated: CASSLEEGTKVFPPNEQFF.

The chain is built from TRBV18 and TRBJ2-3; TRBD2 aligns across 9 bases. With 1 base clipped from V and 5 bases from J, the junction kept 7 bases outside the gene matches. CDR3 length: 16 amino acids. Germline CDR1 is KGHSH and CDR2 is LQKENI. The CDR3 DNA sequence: TGTGCCAGCTCACCACAGGGACCAGCGGGAGGAGATACGCAGTATTTT. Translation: CASSPQGPAGGDTQYF.

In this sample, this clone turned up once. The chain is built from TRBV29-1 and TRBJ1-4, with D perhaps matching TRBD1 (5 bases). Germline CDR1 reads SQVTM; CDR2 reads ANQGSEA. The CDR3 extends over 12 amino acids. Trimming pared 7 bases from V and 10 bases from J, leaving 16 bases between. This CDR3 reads CSGLQGRGKLFF. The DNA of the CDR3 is TGCAGCGGCTTGCAGGGCCGGGGAAAACTGTTTTTT.

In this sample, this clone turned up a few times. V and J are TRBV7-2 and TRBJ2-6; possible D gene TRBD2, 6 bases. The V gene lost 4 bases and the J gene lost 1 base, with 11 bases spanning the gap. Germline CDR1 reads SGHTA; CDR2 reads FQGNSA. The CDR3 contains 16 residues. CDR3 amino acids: CASSYRAGSGANVLTF. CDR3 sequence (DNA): TGTGCCAGCAGCTATAGGGCGGGATCTGGGGCCAACGTCCTGACTTTC. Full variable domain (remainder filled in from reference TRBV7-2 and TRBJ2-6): GAGVSQSPSNKVTEKGKDVELRCDPISGHTALYWYRQSLGQGLEFLIYFQGNSAPDKSGLPSDRFSAERTGGSVSTLTIQRTQQEDSAVYLCASSYRAGSGANVLTFGAGSRLTVL.

CDR3 DNA: TGTGCCAGCAGGGGACATAATAGCAATCAGCCCCAGCATTTT. Amino acids: CASRGHNSNQPQHF. This chain links TRBV6-6 with TRBJ1-5; tentatively, D is TRBD1 (6 bases). The CDR3 totals 14 residues. The germline V gene encodes CDR1 MNHNY and CDR2 SVGAGI (reference sequence). The V and J ends lost 6 bases and 0 bases respectively, with 9 bases between them.

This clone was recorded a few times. CDR3 DNA: TGTGCCAGCAGCACGACAAGACTGAACACTGAAGCTTTCTTT. Translation: CASSTTRLNTEAFF. The rearrangement uses TRBV6-1 and TRBJ1-1, with D uncertain. This CDR3 has 14 residues. CDR1 and CDR2 from the germline V gene are MNHNS and SASEGT. V lost 6 bases and J lost 0, with 11 bases in between.

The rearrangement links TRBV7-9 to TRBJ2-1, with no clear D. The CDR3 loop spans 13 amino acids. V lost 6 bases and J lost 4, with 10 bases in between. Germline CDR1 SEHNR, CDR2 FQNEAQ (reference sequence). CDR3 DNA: TGTGCCAGCAGGTACACACAGTACAATGAGCAGTTCTTC. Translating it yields CASRYTQYNEQFF. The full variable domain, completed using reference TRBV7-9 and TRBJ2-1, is DTGVSQNPRHKITKRGQNVTFRCDPISEHNRLYWYRQTLGQGPEFLTYFQNEAQLEKSRLLSDRFSAERPKGSFSTLEIQRTEQGDSAMYLCASRYTQYNEQFFGPGTRLTVL.

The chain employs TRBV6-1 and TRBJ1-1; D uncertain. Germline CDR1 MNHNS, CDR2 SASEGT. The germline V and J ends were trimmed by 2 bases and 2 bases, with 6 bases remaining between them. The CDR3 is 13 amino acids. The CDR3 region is CASSEQPNTEAFF. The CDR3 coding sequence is TGTGCCAGCAGTGAACAGCCAAACACTGAAGCTTTCTTT.

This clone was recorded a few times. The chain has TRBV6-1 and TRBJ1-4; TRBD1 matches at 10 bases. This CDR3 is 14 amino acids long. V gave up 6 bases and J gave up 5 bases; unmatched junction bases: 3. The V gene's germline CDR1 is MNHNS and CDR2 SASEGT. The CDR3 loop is CASRAGQGNEKLFF. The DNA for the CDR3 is TGTGCCAGCAGGGCGGGACAGGGGAATGAAAAACTGTTTTTT.

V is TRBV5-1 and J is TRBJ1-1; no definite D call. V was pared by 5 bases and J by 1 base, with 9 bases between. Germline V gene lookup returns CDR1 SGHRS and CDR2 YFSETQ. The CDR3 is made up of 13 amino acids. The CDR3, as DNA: TGCGCCAGCAGGTCTAAGGGGAACACTGAAGCTTTCTTT. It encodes CASRSKGNTEAFF. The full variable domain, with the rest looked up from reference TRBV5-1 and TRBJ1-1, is KAGVTQTPRYLIKTRGQQVTLSCSPISGHRSVSWYQQTPGQGLQFLFEYFSETQRNKGNFPGRFSGRQFSNSRSEMNVSTLELGDSALYLCASRSKGNTEAFFGQGTRLTVV.

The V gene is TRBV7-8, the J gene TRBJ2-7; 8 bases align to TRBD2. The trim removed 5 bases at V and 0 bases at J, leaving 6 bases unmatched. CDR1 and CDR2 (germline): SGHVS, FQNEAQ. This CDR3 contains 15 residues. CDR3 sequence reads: CASSRGSGSSYEQYV. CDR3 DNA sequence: TGTGCCAGCAGCCGCGGCAGCGGGAGCTCCTACGAGCAGTACGTC.

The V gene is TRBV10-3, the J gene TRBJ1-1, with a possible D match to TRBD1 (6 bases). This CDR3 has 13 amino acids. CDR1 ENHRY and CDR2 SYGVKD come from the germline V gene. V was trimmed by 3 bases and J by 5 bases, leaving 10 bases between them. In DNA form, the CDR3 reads TGTGCCATCAGTGATAAAGGGGGAACTGAAGCTTTCTTT. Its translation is CAISDKGGTEAFF.

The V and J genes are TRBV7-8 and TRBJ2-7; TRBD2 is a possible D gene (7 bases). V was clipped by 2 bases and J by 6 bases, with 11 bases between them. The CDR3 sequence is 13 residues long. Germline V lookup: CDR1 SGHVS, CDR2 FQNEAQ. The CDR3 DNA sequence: TGTGCCAGCAGCTTAAGGGGGGGGTCCGAGCAGTACGTC. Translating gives CASSLRGGSEQYV.